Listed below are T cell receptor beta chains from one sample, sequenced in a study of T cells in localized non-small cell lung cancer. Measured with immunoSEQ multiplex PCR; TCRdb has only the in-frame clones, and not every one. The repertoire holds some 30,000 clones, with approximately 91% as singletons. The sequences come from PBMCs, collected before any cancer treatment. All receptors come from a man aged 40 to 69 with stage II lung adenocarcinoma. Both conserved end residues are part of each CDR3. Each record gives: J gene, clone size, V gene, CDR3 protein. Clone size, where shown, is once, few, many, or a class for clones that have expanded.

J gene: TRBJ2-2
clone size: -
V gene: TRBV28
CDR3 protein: CASSLAGGSSGELFF

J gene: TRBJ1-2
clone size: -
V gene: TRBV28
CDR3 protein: CASSLASTGYYGYTF

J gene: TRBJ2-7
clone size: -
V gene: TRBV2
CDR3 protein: CASTTNYEQYF

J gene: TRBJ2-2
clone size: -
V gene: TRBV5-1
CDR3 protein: CASSLIAGVAGELFF

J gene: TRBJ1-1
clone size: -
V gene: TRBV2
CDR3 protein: CASSDTGGEAFF

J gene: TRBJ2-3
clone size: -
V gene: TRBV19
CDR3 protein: CASSPSTDTQYF

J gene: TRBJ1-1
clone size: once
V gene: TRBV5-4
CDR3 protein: CASSLNRVERTEAFF

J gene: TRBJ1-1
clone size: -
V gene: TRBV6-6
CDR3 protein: CASSSQGAGTEAFF

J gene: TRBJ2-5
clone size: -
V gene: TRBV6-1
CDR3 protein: CASSEARSALVGQGGETQYF

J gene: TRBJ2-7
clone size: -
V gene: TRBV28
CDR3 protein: CASRRTGVTYEQYF

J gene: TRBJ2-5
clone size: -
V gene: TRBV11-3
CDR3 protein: CASSSDERWGEETQYF

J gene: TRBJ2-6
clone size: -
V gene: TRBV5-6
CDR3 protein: CATRDRSGANVLTF

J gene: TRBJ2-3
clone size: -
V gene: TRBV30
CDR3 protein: CAWTLGGDTQYF

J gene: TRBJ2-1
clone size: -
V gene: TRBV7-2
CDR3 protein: CASSLELAGGSYNEQFF

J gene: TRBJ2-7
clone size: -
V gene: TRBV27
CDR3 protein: CASSSSYEQYF

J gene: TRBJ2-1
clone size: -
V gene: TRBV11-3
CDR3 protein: CASSILAGGDNEQFF

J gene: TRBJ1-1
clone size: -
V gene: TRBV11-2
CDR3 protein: CASSLKGNTEAFF

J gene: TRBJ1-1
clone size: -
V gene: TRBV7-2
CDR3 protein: CASSEGDRRNTEAFF

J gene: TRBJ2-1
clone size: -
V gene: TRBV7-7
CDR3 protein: CASSKTSGYNEQFF

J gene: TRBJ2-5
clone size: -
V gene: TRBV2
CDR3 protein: CASSPVETQYF

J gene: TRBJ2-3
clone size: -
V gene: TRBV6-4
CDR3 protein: CASSGLAGAGTDTQYF

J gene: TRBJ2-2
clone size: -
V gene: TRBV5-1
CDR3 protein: CASSAGANTGELFF

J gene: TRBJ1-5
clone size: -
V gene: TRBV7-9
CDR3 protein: CASSGGPERNQPQHF

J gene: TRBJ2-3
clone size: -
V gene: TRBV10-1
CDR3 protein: CASSESAEVSTDTQYF

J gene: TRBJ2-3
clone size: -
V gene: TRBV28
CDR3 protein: CASSPGITSTDTQYF

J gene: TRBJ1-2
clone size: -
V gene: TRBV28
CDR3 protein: CASRPRDRSFPPGGYTF

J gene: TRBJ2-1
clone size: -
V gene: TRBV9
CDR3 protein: CASSVVGGGIGVDEQFF

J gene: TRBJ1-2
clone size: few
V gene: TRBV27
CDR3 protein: CASRPTGGASGYTF

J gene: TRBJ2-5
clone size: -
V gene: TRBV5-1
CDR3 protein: CASSFGQVDETQYF

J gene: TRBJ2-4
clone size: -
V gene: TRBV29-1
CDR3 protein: CSVLLAGWAKNIQYF

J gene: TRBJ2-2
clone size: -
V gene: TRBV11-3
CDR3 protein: CASSLEGLEKLFF

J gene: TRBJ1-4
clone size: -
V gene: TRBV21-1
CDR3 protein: CASSPGRRPNLDPNEKLFF

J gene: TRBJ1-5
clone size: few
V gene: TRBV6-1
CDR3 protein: CASSAQGSNQPQHF

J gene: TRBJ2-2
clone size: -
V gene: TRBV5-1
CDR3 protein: CASSRSLSGANANTGELFF

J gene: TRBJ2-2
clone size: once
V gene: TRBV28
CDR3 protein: CASSTTKTNTGELFF

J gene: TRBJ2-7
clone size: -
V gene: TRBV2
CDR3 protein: CASSETGRSEQYF

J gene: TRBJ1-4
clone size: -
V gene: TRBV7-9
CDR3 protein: CASNFGTGGDEKLFF

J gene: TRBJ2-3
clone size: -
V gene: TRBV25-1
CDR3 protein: CASSEDTVRYF

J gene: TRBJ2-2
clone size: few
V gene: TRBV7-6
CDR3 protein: CASSNTIAEAATGELFF

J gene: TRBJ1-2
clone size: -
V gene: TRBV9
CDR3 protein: CASSVDGRVMGGYTF